Listed below are T cell receptor beta chains from one sample, sequenced in a study of cytomegalovirus exposure and HLA in healthy donors. Data came from immunoSEQ multiplex PCR; TCRdb stores just in-frame clones and leaves some out. The repertoire has about 130,000 clones, 89% of them found once; the top ten carry roughly 1.2%. The sample comprised PBMCs. Receptors were obtained from a young woman in good health and CMV-seronegative. CDR3s include the opening cysteine and the closing phenylalanine or tryptophan. The order of the fields is D gene, V gene, clone size, J gene, CDR3 protein, CDR3 DNA. D genes are given only for firm matches. For some rows the clone size is stated as once, few or many, or as a class when expanded; others skip it.

d_gene: -; v_gene: TRBV7-2; abundance: -; j_gene: TRBJ2-7; CDR3aa: CASSFRSGIYEQYF; CDR3nt: TGTGCCAGCAGCTTTCGGTCAGGGATATACGAGCAGTACTTC
d_gene: -; v_gene: TRBV2; abundance: -; j_gene: TRBJ1-2; CDR3aa: CASKLDSQAGGEGYTF; CDR3nt: TGTGCCAGCAAATTGGACTCCCAGGCCGGGGGAGAGGGCTACACCTTC
d_gene: -; v_gene: TRBV5-8; abundance: -; j_gene: TRBJ2-1; CDR3aa: CASSLGGGTYNEQFF; CDR3nt: TGTGCCAGCAGCTTGGGCGGGGGCACCTACAATGAGCAGTTCTTC
d_gene: -; v_gene: TRBV7-9; abundance: -; j_gene: TRBJ2-5; CDR3aa: CASSLFGTHQETQYF; CDR3nt: TGTGCCAGCAGCTTATTTGGGACACACCAAGAGACCCAGTACTTC
d_gene: -; v_gene: TRBV5-1; abundance: -; j_gene: TRBJ2-2; CDR3aa: CASSHGTVNTGELFF; CDR3nt: TGCGCCAGCAGCCACGGAACAGTGAACACCGGGGAGCTGTTTTTT
d_gene: -; v_gene: TRBV9; abundance: -; j_gene: TRBJ2-5; CDR3aa: CASSVTGGEETQYF; CDR3nt: TGTGCCAGCAGCGTAACCGGGGGAGAAGAGACCCAGTACTTC
d_gene: -; v_gene: TRBV19; abundance: once; j_gene: TRBJ2-1; CDR3aa: CASTQTGHRYNEQFF; CDR3nt: TGTGCCAGTACCCAGACAGGACATCGATACAATGAGCAGTTCTTC
d_gene: -; v_gene: TRBV11-1; abundance: -; j_gene: TRBJ1-6; CDR3aa: CASSSIGGLRYNSPLHF; CDR3nt: TGTGCCAGCAGCAGCATCGGGGGGCTCCGGTATAATTCACCCCTCCACTTT
d_gene: TRBD1; v_gene: TRBV5-1; abundance: -; j_gene: TRBJ2-2; CDR3aa: CASCSLTGTGNTGELFF; CDR3nt: TGCGCCAGCTGCTCCTTAACCGGGACAGGGAACACCGGGGAGCTGTTTTTT
d_gene: -; v_gene: TRBV27; abundance: -; j_gene: TRBJ2-7; CDR3aa: CASSLSTGISYEQYF; CDR3nt: TGTGCCAGCAGTTTATCGACAGGCATCTCCTACGAGCAGTACTTC
d_gene: TRBD1; v_gene: TRBV7-9; abundance: -; j_gene: TRBJ1-5; CDR3aa: CASSLGDRGNQPQHF; CDR3nt: TGTGCCAGCAGCTTAGGGGACAGGGGCAATCAGCCCCAGCATTTT
d_gene: -; v_gene: TRBV5-6; abundance: many; j_gene: TRBJ2-3; CDR3aa: CASRYITRGDGADTQYF; CDR3nt: TGTGCCAGCAGATATATTACGAGAGGAGATGGCGCAGATACGCAGTATTTT
d_gene: -; v_gene: TRBV2; abundance: few; j_gene: TRBJ2-7; CDR3aa: CASRRSVYEQYF; CDR3nt: TGTGCCAGCAGGCGTAGCGTCTACGAGCAGTACTTC
d_gene: TRBD1; v_gene: TRBV27; abundance: -; j_gene: TRBJ1-1; CDR3aa: CASRRDRATEAFF; CDR3nt: TGTGCCAGCAGGCGGGACAGGGCGACTGAAGCTTTCTTT
d_gene: TRBD1; v_gene: TRBV5-1; abundance: -; j_gene: TRBJ2-1; CDR3aa: CASSLALGQGRGNEQFF; CDR3nt: TGCGCCAGCAGCTTGGCCTTGGGACAGGGAAGGGGCAATGAGCAGTTCTTC
d_gene: -; v_gene: TRBV19; abundance: -; j_gene: TRBJ1-5; CDR3aa: CASCEGRVRPQHF; CDR3nt: TGTGCCAGTTGCGAAGGGCGGGTAAGGCCCCAGCATTTT
d_gene: TRBD1; v_gene: TRBV7-3; abundance: -; j_gene: TRBJ1-6; CDR3aa: CASSLGTANSPLHF; CDR3nt: TGTGCCAGCAGCTTAGGGACAGCTAATTCACCCCTCCACTTT
d_gene: -; v_gene: TRBV9; abundance: once; j_gene: TRBJ1-4; CDR3aa: CASSVGPGTNEKLFF; CDR3nt: TGTGCCAGCAGCGTAGGTCCAGGGACTAATGAAAAACTGTTTTTT
d_gene: TRBD1; v_gene: TRBV7-9; abundance: -; j_gene: TRBJ2-7; CDR3aa: CASSLGQGNYEQYF; CDR3nt: TGTGCCAGCAGCTTGGGACAGGGGAATTACGAGCAGTACTTC
d_gene: -; v_gene: TRBV5-1; abundance: -; j_gene: TRBJ1-2; CDR3aa: CASSSTQNYGYTF; CDR3nt: TGCGCCAGCAGCTCTACACAGAACTATGGCTACACCTTC
d_gene: TRBD1; v_gene: TRBV4-1; abundance: -; j_gene: TRBJ1-1; CDR3aa: CASSQDRGRLWRDTEAFF; CDR3nt: TGCGCCAGCAGCCAGGACAGGGGGCGTCTTTGGAGGGACACTGAAGCTTTCTTT
d_gene: -; v_gene: TRBV19; abundance: -; j_gene: TRBJ1-5; CDR3aa: CASSIPGSHQPQHF; CDR3nt: TGTGCCAGTAGTATCCCAGGGTCTCATCAGCCCCAGCATTTT
d_gene: -; v_gene: TRBV2; abundance: -; j_gene: TRBJ1-4; CDR3aa: CASSGTRRPQKLFF; CDR3nt: TGTGCCAGCAGCGGGACTCGCCGGCCCCAAAAACTGTTTTTT
d_gene: -; v_gene: TRBV10-1; abundance: -; j_gene: TRBJ2-5; CDR3aa: CASSRGSPRETQYF; CDR3nt: TGCGCCAGCAGCAGGGGATCCCCCAGGGAGACCCAGTACTTC
d_gene: TRBD2; v_gene: TRBV5-1; abundance: -; j_gene: TRBJ2-2; CDR3aa: CASSPGGVGGELFF; CDR3nt: TGCGCCAGCAGCCCCGGGGGGGTCGGCGGGGAGCTGTTTTTT
d_gene: TRBD2; v_gene: TRBV4-2; abundance: once; j_gene: TRBJ2-2; CDR3aa: CASSQDAGRGGPGELFF; CDR3nt: TGTGCCAGCAGCCAAGACGCGGGGCGGGGGGGCCCCGGGGAGCTGTTTTTT
d_gene: -; v_gene: TRBV4-2; abundance: -; j_gene: TRBJ1-1; CDR3aa: CASSQEHGTAENTEAFF; CDR3nt: TGTGCCAGCAGCCAAGAGCATGGGACTGCAGAAAACACTGAAGCTTTCTTT